The 18 T cell receptor beta chains listed next were all sequenced from one sample in a study of shared clonotypes between healthy human individuals. Naive CD8 cells lacked CD45RO and underwent positive selection for CCR7, leaving out terminally differentiated effector memory CD45RA+ cells. Libraries were prepared by immunoSEQ multiplex PCR; TCRdb keeps only in-frame clonotypes and omits some of them. Of hundreds of thousands of clones listed, approximately 96% are singletons. The specimen sequenced was naive CD8+ T cells sorted from blood. The receptors shown here come from a woman between 25 and 40 years old in good health.

Here the CDR3 reads CASSRDRDSNQPQHF. The CDR3 nucleotides read TGTGCCAGTAGCCGGGACAGGGACAGCAATCAGCCCCAGCATTTT. The rearrangement links TRBV25-1 to TRBJ1-5; 9 positions match TRBD1. This CDR3 region has 15 residues. J was trimmed by 1 base and V by 9 bases; bases with no gene match: 7. Germline-derived CDR1 and CDR2 are MGHDK and SYGVNS.

The chain couples TRBV5-1 to TRBJ2-7; a possible D gene is TRBD1 (6 bases). V shed 0 bases and J shed 4 bases, with 14 bases lying between them. Germline assignment: CDR1 SGHRS and CDR2 YFSETQ. CDR3 length: 15 amino acids. The CDR3 region has the DNA TGCGCCAGCAGCTTGGACCAGGGGCGCAGATACGAGCAGTACTTC. Its translation is CASSLDQGRRYEQYF.

The chain recombines TRBV2 with TRBJ2-6; TRBD1 matches at 7 bases. The germline gives CDR1 SNHLY, CDR2 FYNNEI. V shed 3 bases and J 0 bases; nucleotides not matched to a gene: 8. CDR3 length equals 18 residues. The CDR3 region has the DNA TGTGCCAGCAGTGATGAGGCAGGGGGATACTCTGGGGCCAACGTCCTGACTTTC. Residues: CASSDEAGGYSGANVLTF. The full variable domain, in which reference TRBV2 and TRBJ2-6 provide the parts outside the CDR3, is EPEVTQTPSHQVTQMGQEVILRCVPISNHLYFYWYRQILGQKVEFLVSFYNNEISEKSEIFDDQFSVERPDGSNFTLKIRSTKLEDSAMYFCASSDEAGGYSGANVLTFGAGSRLTVL.

This chain joins TRBV28 and TRBJ1-3; TRBD1 matches 10 bases. CDR1 is MDHEN and CDR2 is SYDVKM in the germline V gene. V was pared by 6 bases and J by 4 bases, with 6 bases of the junction left unmatched. The length of the CDR3 is 15 residues. The CDR3 here is CASREDRGLGNTIYF. DNA of the CDR3: TGTGCCAGCAGGGAAGACAGGGGGCTCGGAAACACCATATATTTT.

V is TRBV18 and J is TRBJ2-7, with D maybe TRBD2 (6 bases). This CDR3 has 17 amino acids. Trimming took off 5 bases at V and 3 bases at J, with 23 bases between the two ends. Germline CDR1 KGHSH, CDR2 LQKENI. CDR3 region: CASSRERTPRDFYEQYF. The CDR3 DNA follows: TGTGCCAGCTCAAGAGAAAGGACGCCGCGGGATTTCTACGAGCAGTACTTC.

The chain combines TRBV2 with TRBJ2-1; 9 nucleotides align to TRBD2. CDR1 SNHLY and CDR2 FYNNEI come from the germline V gene. The CDR3 loop spans 15 amino acids. With 2 bases clipped from V and 10 bases from J, the junction kept 9 bases outside the gene matches. For the CDR3, the DNA is TGTGCCAGCAGTGAAATGGTAGCGGGAGTCTGGGAGCAGTTCTTC. Protein sequence: CASSEMVAGVWEQFF.

The chain carries TRBV19 and TRBJ2-3; D is possibly TRBD2 (6 bases). The CDR3 totals 16 residues. Trimming shortened V by 3 bases and J by 2 bases, and 15 bases separated the two germline ends. Germline CDR1 LNHDA, CDR2 SQIVND (reference sequence). The chain's CDR3 is CASSMAWREVTDTQYF. The CDR3 coding sequence is TGTGCCAGTAGTATGGCTTGGAGGGAGGTCACAGATACGCAGTATTTT.

The chain carries TRBV19 and TRBJ2-7; D unresolved. This CDR3 has 16 residues. Germline values: CDR1 LNHDA, CDR2 SQIVND (reference sequence). V lost 3 bases, J lost 6 bases, and 21 bases lay in between. CDR3 DNA: TGTGCCAGTAGTATCGCCGTAGGGCCTAGTGTGTTCGAGCAGTACTTC. It translates to CASSIAVGPSVFEQYF.

The chain carries TRBV27 and TRBJ2-1, with 13 bases fitting TRBD2. In germline, CDR1 is MNHEY, CDR2 SMNVEV (reference sequence). CDR3 length equals 15 residues. V shed 5 bases, J shed 8 bases, and the junction held 6 bases outside the gene matches. CDR3 sequence (DNA): TGTGCCAGCAGTGTCGGGACTAGCGGGACGTATGAGCAGTTCTTC. Its translation is CASSVGTSGTYEQFF.

The V call is TRBV11-2, the J call TRBJ1-4; D perhaps matches TRBD1 (5 bases). V lost 5 bases and J 8 bases, leaving 15 bases between the germline ends. The CDR3 length is 14 residues. The germline gives CDR1 SGHAT, CDR2 FQNNGV. The CDR3 nucleotides read TGTGCCAGCAGCCGGGACGCGGAGGGGGAAAAACTGTTTTTT. The encoded protein is CASSRDAEGEKLFF.

This clone appeared a few times. The V and J genes are TRBV19 and TRBJ1-2; D gene ambiguous. Between the trimmed V and J ends, which lost 4 bases and 2 bases, there was a span of 14 bases. Germline V gene data show CDR1 as LNHDA and CDR2 as SQIVND (reference sequence). The CDR3 has 15 amino acids. Written as DNA, the CDR3 is TGTGCCAGTAGTACCGACACCCTCGGGAACTATGGCTACACCTTC. Its protein is CASSTDTLGNYGYTF.

V usage is TRBV28 and J usage is TRBJ1-1; D gene ambiguous. The V gene lost 3 bases and the J gene lost 1 base, with 9 bases spanning the gap. Germline CDR1 MDHEN, CDR2 SYDVKM. The CDR3 has 14 amino acids. The CDR3 nucleotides read TGTGCCAGCAGTTTTCCTTGGACGAACACTGAAGCTTTCTTT. This encodes CASSFPWTNTEAFF.

The chain recombines TRBV13 with TRBJ2-7, with D hard to call. CDR3 length equals 12 residues. The germline V and J ends were trimmed by 5 bases and 4 bases, with 9 bases remaining between them. CDR1 PRHDT and CDR2 FYEKMQ come from the germline V gene (reference sequence). The CDR3 coding sequence is TGTGCCAGCAGCCCCCTGGGGTACGAGCAGTACTTC. Protein sequence: CASSPLGYEQYF.

Regarding this clone: The sample carries other DNA sequences with the same CDR3. The chain has TRBV5-6 and TRBJ2-1; TRBD2 agrees at 10 bases. Trimming removed 0 bases from V and 2 bases from J; junction bases left unmatched: 2. The CDR3 has 16 residues. Germline V gives CDR1 SGHDT, CDR2 YYEEEE. CDR3 protein: CASSLALAGAYNEQFF. CDR3 nucleotide sequence: TGTGCCAGCAGCTTGGCCCTAGCGGGAGCCTACAATGAGCAGTTCTTC.

The chain couples TRBV5-4 to TRBJ2-7; D perhaps matches TRBD1 (5 bases). The CDR3 spans 16 residues. Germline V gene data show CDR1 as SGHNT and CDR2 as YYREEE (reference sequence). The V end lost 4 bases, the J end lost 3 bases, and 20 bases lay between the germline ends. CDR3 sequence reads: CASSAERRGYDYEQYF. The CDR3 bases are TGTGCCAGCAGCGCCGAACGTAGGGGTTACGACTACGAGCAGTACTTC.

The V gene is TRBV6-1, the J gene TRBJ1-5, with 9 bases lining up with TRBD1. The CDR3 loop spans 16 amino acids. The germline V gene has CDR1 MNHNS and CDR2 SASEGT. The V segment lost 2 bases and the J segment 4 bases; nucleotides outside the gene matches: 6. As DNA, the CDR3 is TGTGCCAGCAGTGAAAATTTTGGGACAGGGAATCAGCCCCAGCATTTT. This gives the protein CASSENFGTGNQPQHF.

This clone occurred once. The V and J genes are TRBV19 and TRBJ2-1; D is undetermined. Germline V gene sequence: CDR1 LNHDA, CDR2 SQIVND (reference sequence). The length of the CDR3 is 13 residues. The V and J ends lost 1 base and 9 bases respectively, with 10 bases between them. The CDR3: CASSIVYSPEQFF. The CDR3, as DNA: TGTGCCAGTAGTATAGTGTACAGTCCTGAGCAGTTCTTC.

The genes are TRBV6-5 and TRBJ2-1, with a tentative D call TRBD1 (6 bases). V lost 2 bases, J lost 6 bases, and 14 bases lay in between. The CDR3 totals 15 residues. Looked up from germline, CDR1 is MNHEY and CDR2 is SVGAGI. The CDR3 DNA reads TGTGCCAGCAGTTACGACAGGCTCTACCCCAATGAGCAGTTCTTC. Translating gives CASSYDRLYPNEQFF.